Presented here are 18 T cell receptor beta chains from one specimen sequenced in a study of identical twins. TCRdb re-analysed the 5' RACE reads in MiXCR, keeping a single row per CDR3 protein. The repertoire consists of 200,000 or so distinct CDR3 sequences, with approximately 15% occurring once and the leading ten covering 40%. These data were also filed under a second study, of T cells expressing NK-cell markers.

Sequenced sample: CD8+ T cells sorted from blood. These receptors originate from a young woman in good health.

The chain has TRBV7-2 and TRBJ2-5, with 10 bases lining up with TRBD2. Per the germline V gene, CDR1 is SGHTA and CDR2 is FQGNSA. Unmatched junction bases numbered 8, after V lost 6 bases and J lost 1 base. The CDR3 length is 16 residues. The CDR3 reads CASRREREGFQETQYF. DNA of the CDR3: TGTGCCAGCAGAAGAGAGCGGGAGGGGTTCCAAGAGACCCAGTACTTC. The variable domain in full, completed from reference TRBV7-2 and TRBJ2-5, reads GAGVSQSPSNKVTEKGKDVELRCDPISGHTALYWYRQSLGQGLEFLIYFQGNSAPDKSGLPSDRFSAERTGGSVSTLTIQRTQQEDSAVYLCASRREREGFQETQYFGPGTRLLVL.

This clonotype was counted a few times. The chain employs TRBV20-1 and TRBJ1-4; D is undetermined. Germline V gives CDR1 DFQATT, CDR2 SNEGSKA (reference sequence). Trimming took 3 bases from V and 3 from J, leaving 8 bases between them. The CDR3 loop spans 13 amino acids. CDR3 nucleotide sequence: TGCAGTGCTAGTAGTGGGGCTAATGAAAAACTGTTTTTT. This gives the protein CSASSGANEKLFF.

The V and J genes are TRBV6-2 or TRBV6-3 and TRBJ2-2; 7 positions agree with TRBD2. CDR3 length equals 15 residues. The V gene end was trimmed by 5 bases and the J gene end by 0 bases; junction bases not matched to a gene: 3. Germline V gene lookup returns CDR1 MNHEY and CDR2 SVGEGT. The CDR3 loop is CASSTGTTNTGELFF. DNA of the CDR3: TGTGCCAGCAGTACCGGGACTACGAACACCGGGGAGCTGTTTTTT.

To note about this clonotype: The junction departs from germline at one end; a sequencing error may be responsible. The J gene is TRBJ2-7, the V gene TRBV6-2 or TRBV6-3; D is possibly TRBD2 (5 bases). This CDR3 region has 14 residues. The germline CDR1 and CDR2 sequences are MNHEY and SVGEGT. The CDR3 protein is CVSSYLLGGYEQYF. CDR3 nucleotides: TGTGTCAGCAGTTACCTCCTAGGAGGCTACGAGCAGTACTTC.

This chain joins TRBV5-1 and TRBJ2-3; no reliable D call. CDR1 is SGHRS and CDR2 is YFSETQ in the germline V gene. Trimming took off 0 bases at V and 0 bases at J, with 5 bases between the two ends. The CDR3 has 14 residues. CDR3 protein: CASSLEVSTDTQYF. The CDR3 nucleotides are TGCGCCAGCAGCTTGGAAGTTAGCACAGATACGCAGTATTTT.

This chain uses TRBV7-9 with TRBJ1-1; D is undetermined. The CDR3 is 11 amino acids. Deletions cut 3 bases from V and 7 bases from J, with 6 bases between. The germline gives CDR1 SEHNR, CDR2 FQNEAQ (reference sequence). The CDR3 reads CASSFEGEAFF. CDR3 sequence (DNA): TGTGCCAGCAGCTTCGAGGGTGAAGCTTTCTTT.

The chain carries TRBV20-1 and TRBJ2-5; 12 bases fit TRBD2. The germline V gene encodes CDR1 DFQATT and CDR2 SNEGSKA (reference sequence). J lost 5 bases, V lost 8 bases, and 12 bases had no gene match. The CDR3 spans 15 residues. Here the CDR3 reads CSPFKTSGRRETQYF. CDR3 sequence (DNA): TGCAGTCCCTTCAAGACTAGCGGGAGAAGGGAGACCCAGTACTTC.

In its sample, this clonotype was seen a few times. The chain recombines TRBV10-3 with TRBJ2-1, with 9 bases lining up with TRBD2. Losses at the gene ends were 2 bases for V and 12 bases for J; bases not matched to a gene: 5. From germline, CDR1 is ENHRY and CDR2 SYGVKD. The CDR3 consists of 13 residues. DNA of the CDR3: TGTGCCATCAGTGAGCACCCTAGCGGGGTGCAGTTCTTC. As protein: CAISEHPSGVQFF.

The J gene is TRBJ2-1, the V gene TRBV7-9; TRBD2 matches at 11 bases. In germline, CDR1 is SEHNR, CDR2 FQNEAQ (reference sequence). V shed 4 bases, J shed 8 bases, and the junction held 10 bases outside the gene matches. The CDR3 is 16 amino acids. In nucleotides, the CDR3 is TGTGCCAGCAGCTGGGAGACTAGCGGGATGGGGTATGAGCAGTTCTTC. Its translation is CASSWETSGMGYEQFF.

The J gene is TRBJ1-1, the V gene TRBV15; D possibly corresponds to TRBD1 (6 bases). The CDR3 contains 13 residues. V was shortened by 4 bases and J by 11 bases, with 17 bases between the two germline ends. From germline, CDR1 is LNHNV and CDR2 YYDKDF (reference sequence). The CDR3 region has the DNA TGTGCCACCAGCACACGACAGGACGTGATCGCTTTCTTT. This translates into CATSTRQDVIAFF.

This clonotype has only a few counts. The chain recombines TRBV7-8 with TRBJ2-1; 11 bases line up with TRBD2. Germline V gene lookup returns CDR1 SGHVS and CDR2 FQNEAQ. Unmatched junction bases numbered 9, after V lost 1 base and J lost 7 bases. The CDR3 consists of 17 residues. The CDR3 bases are TGTGCCAGCAGCTTAGGACGGGTTAGCGGGGGGGCAAATGAGCAGTTCTTC. It translates to CASSLGRVSGGANEQFF.

The chain has TRBV4-3 and TRBJ1-2; D gene ambiguous. Germline CDR1 reads LGHNA; CDR2 reads YSLEER. CDR3 size: 16 residues. Trimming took 1 base from V and 4 from J, leaving 16 bases between them. This chain's CDR3 is CASSQVGRSGSYGYTF. The DNA for the CDR3 is TGCGCCAGCAGCCAAGTAGGGCGCTCGGGGTCCTATGGCTACACCTTC.

This clonotype was observed many times. V and J are TRBV7-8 and TRBJ2-3; unclear D gene. Germline lookup yields CDR1 SGHVS and CDR2 FQNEAQ. This CDR3 has 16 residues. V lost 3 bases, J lost 4 bases, and 17 bases lay in between. The CDR3 reads CASSFSHNLPPDTQYF. In DNA, the CDR3 is TGTGCCAGCAGCTTTTCTCACAACCTGCCCCCAGATACGCAGTATTTT. The variable domain in full, completed from reference TRBV7-8 and TRBJ2-3, reads GAGVSQSPRYKVAKRGQDVALRCDPISGHVSLFWYQQALGQGPEFLTYFQNEAQLDKSGLPSDRFFAERPEGSVSTLKIQRTQQEDSAVYLCASSFSHNLPPDTQYFGPGTRLTVL.

This clonotype was found a few times. The V and J genes are TRBV6-1 and TRBJ2-2; perhaps TRBD2 as D (5 bases). This CDR3 is 14 amino acids long. V lost 8 bases and J 1 base, leaving 11 bases between the germline ends. CDR1 MNHNS and CDR2 SASEGT come from the germline V gene. CDR3 bases: TGTGCCAGCTCGGACGGACTGAACACCGGGGAGCTGTTTTTT. It yields the protein CASSDGLNTGELFF.

This clonotype has a single count. The CDR3 coding sequence is TGTGCCATCAGTTTACTGGGACTAGATCTAAACTCCTACAATGAGCAGTTCTTC. It translates to CAISLLGLDLNSYNEQFF. The rearrangement joins TRBV7-4 to TRBJ2-1; 8 bases map to TRBD2. The CDR3 is 18 residues long. V trimming: 10 bases; J trimming: 0 bases; junction bases outside the gene matches: 17. Germline loops: CDR1 SGHVT, CDR2 SQSDAQ.

This clonotype was seen a handful of times. The rearrangement links TRBV27 to TRBJ2-6, with D perhaps given as TRBD1 or TRBD2 (5 bases each). The length of the CDR3 is 16 residues. The V end lost 1 base, the J end lost 4 bases, and 11 bases lay between the germline ends. Germline-derived CDR1 and CDR2 are MNHEY and SMNVEV (reference sequence). The CDR3 coding sequence is TGTGCCAGCAGTTTATTGACAGCGGTAGGGGCCAACGTCCTGACTTTC. This gives the protein CASSLLTAVGANVLTF. Full variable domain (outside the CDR3, taken from reference TRBV27 and TRBJ2-6): EAQVTQNPRYLITVTGKKLTVTCSQNMNHEYMSWYRQDPGLGLRQIYYSMNVEVTDKGDVPEGYKVSRKEKRNFPLILESPSPNQTSLYFCASSLLTAVGANVLTFGAGSRLTVL.

About this clonotype itself: A junction end diverges from the germline sequence, so it may reflect a read error. The chain recombines TRBV29-1 with TRBJ1-1; weak D call: TRBD1 (6 bases). CDR1 is SQVTM and CDR2 is ANQGSEA in the germline V gene. This CDR3 spans 11 amino acids. CDR3 nucleotide sequence: TGCAGCGCTGAAGGGGGTACTGAAGCTTTCTTT. Amino acid sequence: CSAEGGTEAFF.

This clonotype has just a few counts. The V and J genes are TRBV7-9 and TRBJ2-1; TRBD1 aligns across 7 bases. The J segment lost 0 bases and the V segment lost 5 bases, leaving 7 bases of the junction unmatched. The CDR3 is 16 residues long. The germline V gene has CDR1 SEHNR and CDR2 FQNEAQ (reference sequence). The CDR3 nucleotides are TGTGCCAGCAGCCTCCTGACAGGGAGCTCCTACAATGAGCAGTTCTTC. This translates into CASSLLTGSSYNEQFF.